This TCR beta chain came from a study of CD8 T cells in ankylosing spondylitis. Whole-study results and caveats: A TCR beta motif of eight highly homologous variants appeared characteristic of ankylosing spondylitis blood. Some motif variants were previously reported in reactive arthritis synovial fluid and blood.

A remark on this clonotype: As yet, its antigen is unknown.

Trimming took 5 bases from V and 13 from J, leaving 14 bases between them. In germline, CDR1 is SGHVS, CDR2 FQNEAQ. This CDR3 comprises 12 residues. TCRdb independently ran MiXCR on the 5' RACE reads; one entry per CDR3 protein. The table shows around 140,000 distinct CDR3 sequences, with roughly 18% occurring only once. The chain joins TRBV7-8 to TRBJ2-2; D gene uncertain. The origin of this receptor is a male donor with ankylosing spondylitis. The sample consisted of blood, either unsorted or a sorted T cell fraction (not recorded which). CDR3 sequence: CASSLRSSRLFF. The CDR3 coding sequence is TGTGCCAGCAGCCTTAGGAGTTCGCGGCTGTTTTTT.